A single T cell receptor beta chain is shown here with its context. This specimen comes from a study of T cell responses to AZD1222 COVID-19 vaccine. V was cut by 0 bases and J by 2 bases, with 8 bases left in between. The CDR3 covers 14 residues. Germline V CDR1 and CDR2: LNHNV, YYDKDF (reference sequence). This table comes from immunoSEQ multiplex PCR, and its TCRdb copy is limited to in-frame clones, with some not included. The data contain 95,000 to 100,000 clones, roughly 92% of them seen just once; the ten biggest clones take up about 9%. The chain carries TRBV15 and TRBJ2-7; no clear D. The input for sequencing was peripheral blood, taken 28 days after the second AZD1222 dose. The TCR sequence derives from an adult who received the AZD1222 COVID-19 vaccine. The CDR3 here is CATSRDGLPYEQYF. For the CDR3, the DNA is TGTGCCACCAGCAGAGATGGTCTCCCCTACGAGCAGTACTTC.